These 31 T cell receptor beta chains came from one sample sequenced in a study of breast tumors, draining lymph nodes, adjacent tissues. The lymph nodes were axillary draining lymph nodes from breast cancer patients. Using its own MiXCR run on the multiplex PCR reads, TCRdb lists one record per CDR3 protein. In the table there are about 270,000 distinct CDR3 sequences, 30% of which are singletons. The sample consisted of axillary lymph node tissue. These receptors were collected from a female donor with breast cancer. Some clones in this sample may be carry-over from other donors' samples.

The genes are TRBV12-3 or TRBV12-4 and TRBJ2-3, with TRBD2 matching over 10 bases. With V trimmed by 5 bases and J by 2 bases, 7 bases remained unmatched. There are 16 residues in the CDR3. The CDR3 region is CASSNLTSGHTDTQYF. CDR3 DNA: TGTGCCAGCAGTAACCTGACTAGCGGGCACACAGATACGCAGTATTTT.

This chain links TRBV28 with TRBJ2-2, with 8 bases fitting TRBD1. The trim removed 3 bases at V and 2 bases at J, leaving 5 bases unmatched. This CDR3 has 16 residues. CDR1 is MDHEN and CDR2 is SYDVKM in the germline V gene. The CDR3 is CASSFLGTGNTGELFF. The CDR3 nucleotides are TGTGCCAGCAGTTTTCTTGGGACAGGCAACACCGGGGAGCTGTTTTTT.

CDR3 sequence reads: CASSYSAGGSTDTQYF. For the CDR3, the DNA is TGTGCCAGCAGTTACTCGGCGGGAGGTAGCACAGATACGCAGTATTTT. This chain uses TRBV6-2 or TRBV6-3 with TRBJ2-3; 8 positions agree with TRBD2. V shed 0 bases and J 0 bases; nucleotides not matched to a gene: 2. Looked up from germline, CDR1 is MNHEY and CDR2 is SVGEGT. The CDR3 contains 16 residues.

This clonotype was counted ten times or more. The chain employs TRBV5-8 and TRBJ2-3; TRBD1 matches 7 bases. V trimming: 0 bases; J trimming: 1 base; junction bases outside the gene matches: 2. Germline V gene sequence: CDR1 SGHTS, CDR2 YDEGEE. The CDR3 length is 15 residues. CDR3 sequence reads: CASSLATGGTDTQYF. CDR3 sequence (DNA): TGTGCCAGCAGCTTGGCTACAGGGGGCACAGATACGCAGTATTTT.

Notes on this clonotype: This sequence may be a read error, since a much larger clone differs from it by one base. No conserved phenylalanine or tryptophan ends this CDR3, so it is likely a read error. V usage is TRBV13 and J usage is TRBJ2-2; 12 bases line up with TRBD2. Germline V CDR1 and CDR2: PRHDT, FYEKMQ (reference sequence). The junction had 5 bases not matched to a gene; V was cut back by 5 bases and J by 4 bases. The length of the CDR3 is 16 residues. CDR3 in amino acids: CASSRSSGRATGELFC. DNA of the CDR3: TGTGCCAGCAGCCGCTCTAGCGGGAGGGCCACCGGGGAGCTGTTTTGT.

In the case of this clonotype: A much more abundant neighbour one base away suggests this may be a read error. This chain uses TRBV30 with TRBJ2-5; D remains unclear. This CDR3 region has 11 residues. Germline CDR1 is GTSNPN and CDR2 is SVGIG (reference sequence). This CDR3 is CVWTTQETQYF. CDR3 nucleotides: TGTGTCTGGACCACCCAAGAGACCCAGTACTTC. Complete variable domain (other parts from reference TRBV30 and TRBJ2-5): SQTIHQWPATLVQPVGSPLSLECTVEGTSNPNLYWYRQAAGRGLQLLFYSVGIGQISSEVPQNLSASRPQDRQFILSSKKLLLSDSGFYLCVWTTQETQYFGPGTRLLVL.

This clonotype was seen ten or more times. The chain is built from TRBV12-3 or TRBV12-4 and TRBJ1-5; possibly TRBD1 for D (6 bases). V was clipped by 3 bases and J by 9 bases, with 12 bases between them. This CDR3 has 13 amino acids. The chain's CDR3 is CASSFWGAPPQHF. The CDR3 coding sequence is TGTGCCAGCAGTTTCTGGGGGGCGCCGCCCCAGCATTTT.

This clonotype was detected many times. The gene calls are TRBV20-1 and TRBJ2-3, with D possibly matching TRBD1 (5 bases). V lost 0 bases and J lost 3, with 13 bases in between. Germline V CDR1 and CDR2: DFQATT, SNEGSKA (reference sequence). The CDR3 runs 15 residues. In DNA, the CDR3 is TGCAGTGCTAGAGACAGGGAAGGGTCAACAGATACGCAGTATTTT. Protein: CSARDREGSTDTQYF.

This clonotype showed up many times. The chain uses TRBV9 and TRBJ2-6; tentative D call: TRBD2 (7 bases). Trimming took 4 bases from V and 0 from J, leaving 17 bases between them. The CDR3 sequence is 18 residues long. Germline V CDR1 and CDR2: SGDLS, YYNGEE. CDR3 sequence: CASSPRGDYLSGANVLTF. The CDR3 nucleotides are TGTGCCAGCAGCCCGAGGGGGGACTACCTCTCTGGGGCCAACGTCCTGACTTTC.

The CDR3 DNA reads TGTGCCAGCAGCCCCGGGACAGGGGCCTCCCGAAGGGAGCTGTTTTTT. Protein product: CASSPGTGASRRELFF. The chain is built from TRBV11-3 and TRBJ2-2; 10 positions match TRBD1. CDR1 is SGHNT, CDR2 YENEEA, per germline. After removal of 5 bases from V and 9 bases from J, the junction contained 12 bases not matched to a gene. This CDR3 region has 16 residues.

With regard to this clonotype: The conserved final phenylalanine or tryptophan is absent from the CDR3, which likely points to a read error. CDR3 nucleotide sequence: TGTGCCAGCAGCTTGGAAAGGGCGTTCCTCACAGATACGCAGTATCTT. Encoded protein: CASSLERAFLTDTQYL. The gene calls are TRBV5-6 and TRBJ2-3; no reliable D call. The germline V and J ends were trimmed by 0 bases and 2 bases, with 13 bases remaining between them. The CDR3 has 16 residues. Per germline, CDR1 SGHDT and CDR2 YYEEEE.

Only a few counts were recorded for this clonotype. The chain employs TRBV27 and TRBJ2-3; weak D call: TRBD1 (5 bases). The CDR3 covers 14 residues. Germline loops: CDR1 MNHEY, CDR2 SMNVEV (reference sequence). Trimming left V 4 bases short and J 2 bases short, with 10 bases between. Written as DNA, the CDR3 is TGTGCCAGCAGTTGGCAGGGCTACACAGATACGCAGTATTTT. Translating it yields CASSWQGYTDTQYF.

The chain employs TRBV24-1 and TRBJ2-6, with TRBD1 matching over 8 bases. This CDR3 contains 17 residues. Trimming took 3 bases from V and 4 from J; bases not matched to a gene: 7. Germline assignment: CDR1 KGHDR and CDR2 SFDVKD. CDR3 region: CATSDGGRGLGANVLTF. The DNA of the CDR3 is TGTGCCACCAGTGATGGGGGCAGGGGGCTAGGGGCCAACGTCCTGACTTTC.

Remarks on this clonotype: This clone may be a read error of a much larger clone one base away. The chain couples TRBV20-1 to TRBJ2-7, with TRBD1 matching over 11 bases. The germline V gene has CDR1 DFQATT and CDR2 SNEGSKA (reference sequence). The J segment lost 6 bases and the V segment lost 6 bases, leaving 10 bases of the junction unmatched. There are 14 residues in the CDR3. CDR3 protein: CSASMDRGLSEQYF. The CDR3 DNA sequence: TGCAGTGCAAGCATGGACAGGGGGCTTTCCGAGCAGTACTTC.

The CDR3 is CAWSTSGIRNEQFF. CDR3 bases: TGTGCCTGGAGTACCAGCGGGATTAGGAATGAGCAGTTCTTC. V and J are TRBV30 and TRBJ2-1, with TRBD2 matching 7 bases. CDR3 size: 14 residues. The germline V gene has CDR1 GTSNPN and CDR2 SVGIG (reference sequence). The junction had 8 bases not matched to a gene; V was cut back by 2 bases and J by 7 bases.

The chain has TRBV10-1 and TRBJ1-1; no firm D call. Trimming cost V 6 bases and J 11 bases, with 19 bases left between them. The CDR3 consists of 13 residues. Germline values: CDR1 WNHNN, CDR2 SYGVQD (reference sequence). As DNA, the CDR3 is TGCGCCAGCAGAACTGGACTTTTTTACTGGGCTTTCTTT. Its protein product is CASRTGLFYWAFF.

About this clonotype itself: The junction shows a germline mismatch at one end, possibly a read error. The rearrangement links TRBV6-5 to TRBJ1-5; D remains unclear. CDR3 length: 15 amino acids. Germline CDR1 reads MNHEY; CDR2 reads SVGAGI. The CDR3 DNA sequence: TGTGCCAGCAGTCACTCGTACAGCCGCAATCAGCCCCAGCATTTT. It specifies CASSHSYSRNQPQHF.

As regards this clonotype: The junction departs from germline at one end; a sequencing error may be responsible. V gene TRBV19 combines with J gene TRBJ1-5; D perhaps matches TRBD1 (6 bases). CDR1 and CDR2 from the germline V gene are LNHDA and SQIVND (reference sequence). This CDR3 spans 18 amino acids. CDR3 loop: CASSTQGWRPNSSQPQHF. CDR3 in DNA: TGTGCCAGTAGTACACAGGGTTGGCGACCCAATAGCAGTCAGCCCCAGCATTTT.

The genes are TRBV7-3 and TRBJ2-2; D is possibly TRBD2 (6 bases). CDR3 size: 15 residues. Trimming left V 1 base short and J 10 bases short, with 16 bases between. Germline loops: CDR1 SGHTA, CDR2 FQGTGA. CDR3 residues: CASSLRGWGVKELFF. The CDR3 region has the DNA TGTGCCAGCAGCTTAAGAGGTTGGGGGGTTAAGGAGCTGTTTTTT.

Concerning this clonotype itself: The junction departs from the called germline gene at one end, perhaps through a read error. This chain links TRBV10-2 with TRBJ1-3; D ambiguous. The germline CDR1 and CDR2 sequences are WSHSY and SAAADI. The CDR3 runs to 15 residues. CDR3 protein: CASSPSRNSGNTIYF. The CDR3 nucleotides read TGTGCCAGCTCACCTAGCAGGAACTCTGGAAACACCATATATTTT.

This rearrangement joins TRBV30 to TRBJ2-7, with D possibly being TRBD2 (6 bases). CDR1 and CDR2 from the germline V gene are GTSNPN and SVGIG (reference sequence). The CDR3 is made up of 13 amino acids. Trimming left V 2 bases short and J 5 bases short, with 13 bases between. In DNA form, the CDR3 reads TGTGCCTGGAGTCATAGTAGCGGAAACGAGCAGTACTTC. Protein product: CAWSHSSGNEQYF.

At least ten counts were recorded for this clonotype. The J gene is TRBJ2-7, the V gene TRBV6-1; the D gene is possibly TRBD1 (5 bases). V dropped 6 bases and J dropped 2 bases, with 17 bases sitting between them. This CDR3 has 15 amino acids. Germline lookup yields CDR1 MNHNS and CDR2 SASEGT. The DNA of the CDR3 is TGTGCCAGCAGCCCCTACCCCCAGGGCCCCTACGAGCAGTACTTC. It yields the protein CASSPYPQGPYEQYF.

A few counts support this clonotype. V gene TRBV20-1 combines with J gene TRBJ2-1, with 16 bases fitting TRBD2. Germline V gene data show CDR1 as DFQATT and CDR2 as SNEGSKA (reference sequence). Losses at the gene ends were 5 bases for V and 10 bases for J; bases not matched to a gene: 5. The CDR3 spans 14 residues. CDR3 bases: TGCAGTGCTGGGACTAGCGGGAGGGCAGCGGAGCAGTTCTTC. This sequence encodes CSAGTSGRAAEQFF.

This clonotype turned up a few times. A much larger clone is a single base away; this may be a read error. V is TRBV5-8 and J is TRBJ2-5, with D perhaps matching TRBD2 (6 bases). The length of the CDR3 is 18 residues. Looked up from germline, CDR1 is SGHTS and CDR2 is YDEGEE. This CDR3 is CASSLQNGALAQQGTQYF. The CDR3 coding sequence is TGTGCCAGCAGCCTTCAAAACGGGGCTCTAGCGCAACAAGGGACCCAGTACTTC.

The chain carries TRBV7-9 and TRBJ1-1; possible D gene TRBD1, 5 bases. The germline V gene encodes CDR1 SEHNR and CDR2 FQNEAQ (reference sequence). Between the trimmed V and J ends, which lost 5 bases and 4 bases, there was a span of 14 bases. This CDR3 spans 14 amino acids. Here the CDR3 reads CASSPGRGRTEAFF. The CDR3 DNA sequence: TGTGCCAGCAGCCCGGGGAGGGGACGCACTGAAGCTTTCTTT.

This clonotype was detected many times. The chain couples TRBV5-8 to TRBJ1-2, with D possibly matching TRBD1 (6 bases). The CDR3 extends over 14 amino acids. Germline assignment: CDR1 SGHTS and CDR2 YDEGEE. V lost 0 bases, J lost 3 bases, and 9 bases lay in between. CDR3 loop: CASSLARGDYGYTF. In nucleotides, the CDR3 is TGTGCCAGCAGCTTGGCCAGGGGAGACTATGGCTACACCTTC.

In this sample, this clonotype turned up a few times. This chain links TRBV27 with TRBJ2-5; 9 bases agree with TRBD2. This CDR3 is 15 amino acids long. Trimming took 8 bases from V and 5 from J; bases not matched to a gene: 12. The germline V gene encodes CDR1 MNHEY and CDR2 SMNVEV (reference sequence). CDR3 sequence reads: CASSFKGLAGETQYF. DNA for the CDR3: TGTGCCAGCTCCTTTAAGGGACTAGCAGGGGAGACCCAGTACTTC.

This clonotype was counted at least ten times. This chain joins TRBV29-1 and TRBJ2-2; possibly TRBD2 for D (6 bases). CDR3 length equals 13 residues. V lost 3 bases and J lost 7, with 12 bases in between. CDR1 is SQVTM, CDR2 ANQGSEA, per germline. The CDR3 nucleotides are TGCAGCGTTGAGCGGGACTCCGGCGGGGAGCTGTTTTTT. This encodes CSVERDSGGELFF.

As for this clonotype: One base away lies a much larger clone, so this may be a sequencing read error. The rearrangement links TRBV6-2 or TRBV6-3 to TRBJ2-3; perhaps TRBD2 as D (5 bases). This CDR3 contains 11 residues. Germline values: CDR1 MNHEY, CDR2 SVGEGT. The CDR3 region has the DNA TGTGCCAGCAGCCGCGGGTGGACGCGGTATTTT. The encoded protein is CASSRGWTRYF.

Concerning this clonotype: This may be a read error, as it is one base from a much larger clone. The CDR3 loop is CASSFYWGETQYF. The CDR3 coding sequence is TGTGCCAGCAGTTTCTATTGGGGGGAGACCCAGTACTTC. The chain is built from TRBV12-3 or TRBV12-4 and TRBJ2-5; D may match TRBD1 or TRBD2 (5 bases each). The germline V and J ends were trimmed by 3 bases and 5 bases, with 10 bases remaining between them. The CDR3 totals 13 residues.

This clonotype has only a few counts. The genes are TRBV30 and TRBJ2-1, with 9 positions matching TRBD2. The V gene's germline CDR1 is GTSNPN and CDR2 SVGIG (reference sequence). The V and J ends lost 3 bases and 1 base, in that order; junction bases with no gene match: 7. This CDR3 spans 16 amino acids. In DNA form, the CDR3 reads TGTGCCTGGAGGAGGGTTACTAGCGGGTCCTACAATGAGCAGTTCTTC. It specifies CAWRRVTSGSYNEQFF. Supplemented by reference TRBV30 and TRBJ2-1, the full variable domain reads SQTIHQWPATLVQPVGSPLSLECTVEGTSNPNLYWYRQAAGRGLQLLFYSVGIGQISSEVPQNLSASRPQDRQFILSSKKLLLSDSGFYLCAWRRVTSGSYNEQFFGPGTRLTVL.